A selection of T cell receptor beta chains follows, all from one sample in a study of blood T cell repertoires in COVID-19. Only in-frame clones appear in the TCRdb table, and some are missing; sequencing was by immunoSEQ multiplex PCR. Of approximately 280,000 clones in the sample, 75% to 85% were seen once. What was sequenced was peripheral blood. Every receptor here comes from a man aged 45-60 years with active or convalescent COVID-19. CDR3s include the opening cysteine and the closing phenylalanine or tryptophan. The D gene is left open where the match is weak. The size of a clone is reported for some rows only, either as once, few or many, or as a class for expanded clones.

>TRBJ2-3|NA|TRBD2|TRBV5-1
CASSIGTSGMTQYF
TGCGCCAGCAGCATCGGGACTAGCGGGATGACGCAGTATTTT
>TRBJ1-1|NA|NA|TRBV7-9
CASSLGEGQAFF
TGTGCCAGCAGCTTAGGGGAGGGGCAAGCTTTCTTT
>TRBJ1-1|NA|TRBD1|TRBV12-5
CASGLIPMGGQVSSEAFF
TGTGCTAGTGGTTTGATCCCGATGGGGGGACAGGTGAGTTCTGAAGCTTTCTTT
>TRBJ2-7|NA|TRBD1|TRBV28
CASAPRDRGPEQYF
TGTGCCAGCGCTCCCCGGGACAGGGGTCCCGAGCAGTACTTC
>TRBJ1-4|NA|TRBD1|TRBV7-2
CASSLAQTGGALFF
TGTGCCAGCAGCTTAGCGCAGACAGGGGGGGCACTGTTTTTT
>TRBJ2-5|NA|NA|TRBV9
CASSPLQQETQYF
TGTGCCAGCAGCCCTCTGCAGCAAGAGACCCAGTACTTC
>TRBJ1-2|NA|NA|TRBV18
CASSPDRNYGYTF
TGTGCCAGCTCACCAGACAGGAACTATGGCTACACCTTC
>TRBJ2-7|NA|TRBD1|TRBV28
CASKDRGSSYEQYF
TGTGCCAGTAAAGACAGGGGAAGCTCCTACGAGCAGTACTTC
>TRBJ2-5|NA|NA|TRBV19
CASSIDGQLGETQYF
TGTGCCAGTAGTATCGACGGTCAACTCGGGGAGACCCAGTACTTC
>TRBJ2-2|once|TRBD2|TRBV24-1
CAAGTSGSSGELFF
TGTGCCGCGGGGACTAGCGGGAGTTCCGGGGAGCTGTTTTTT
>TRBJ2-7|NA|TRBD2|TRBV7-2
CASSPGGTIYEQYF
TGTGCCAGCAGCCCCGGTGGGACTATTTACGAGCAGTACTTC
>TRBJ2-3|NA|NA|TRBV5-1
CASSGGGHGDTQYF
TGCGCCAGCAGCGGCGGGGGACACGGAGACACGCAGTATTTT
>TRBJ1-4|NA|NA|TRBV7-9
CASSSPEAGSEKLFF
TGTGCCAGCAGCTCTCCTGAGGCGGGAAGTGAAAAACTGTTTTTT
>TRBJ1-1|NA|NA|TRBV19
CASIPGGPGGAFF
TGTGCCAGTATTCCGGGAGGCCCCGGGGGTGCTTTCTTT
>TRBJ1-1|NA|TRBD1|TRBV6-6
CASSGQGLKNTEAFF
TGTGCCAGCAGCGGACAGGGGTTAAAGAACACTGAAGCTTTCTTT
>TRBJ1-5|NA|NA|TRBV19
CASSMGLNQPQHF
TGTGCCAGTAGTATGGGGCTCAATCAGCCCCAGCATTTT
>TRBJ2-3|once|TRBD2|TRBV30
CAWSKGLPATDTQYF
TGTGCCTGGAGTAAGGGACTACCGGCGACAGATACGCAGTATTTT
>TRBJ2-7|NA|TRBD1|TRBV7-9
CASSLVGTGSEQYF
TGTGCCAGCAGCTTAGTAGGGACAGGGAGTGAGCAGTACTTC
>TRBJ1-2|NA|TRBD1|TRBV6-1
CASSDDRGSNGYTF
TGTGCCAGCAGTGACGACAGGGGGTCGAATGGCTACACCTTC
>TRBJ2-7|NA|NA|TRBV2
CASSRDSLYEQYF
TGTGCCAGCAGCAGGGACTCCCTTTACGAGCAGTACTTC
>TRBJ2-1|NA|TRBD1|TRBV19
CASSTWTGGGGEQFF
TGTGCCAGTAGTACCTGGACAGGCGGTGGGGGTGAGCAGTTCTTC
>TRBJ1-6|NA|NA|TRBV4-1
CASSQEAAKNSPLHF
TGCGCCAGCAGCCAAGAAGCCGCTAAGAATTCACCCCTCCACTTT
>TRBJ1-6|few|NA|TRBV30
CAWSSISRNSPLHF
TGTGCCTGGAGTTCAATCTCCCGGAATTCACCCCTCCACTTT
>TRBJ2-3|NA|TRBD1|TRBV13
CASSLVGQGGTDTQYF
TGTGCCAGCAGCTTAGTTGGACAGGGGGGTACAGATACGCAGTATTTT
>TRBJ2-5|NA|NA|TRBV18
CASSPFAPQETQYF
TGTGCCAGCTCACCATTCGCGCCCCAAGAGACCCAGTACTTC
>TRBJ1-5|few|NA|TRBV7-2
CASSAGLSNQPQHF
TGTGCCAGCAGCGCAGGGCTGAGCAATCAGCCCCAGCATTTT
>TRBJ2-7|few|NA|TRBV28
CASRESTSYEQYF
TGTGCCAGCAGGGAGTCTACCTCCTACGAGCAGTACTTC
>TRBJ1-3|NA|NA|TRBV30
CAWSGLSGNTIYF
TGTGCCTGGAGTGGGCTCTCTGGAAACACCATATATTTT
>TRBJ2-5|once|TRBD2|TRBV18
CASSKAGGSRETQYF
TGTGCCAGCTCAAAAGCGGGAGGGTCGCGAGAGACCCAGTACTTC
>TRBJ2-5|once|TRBD1|TRBV24-1
CATSDFNRGQETQYF
TGTGCCACCAGTGATTTCAACAGGGGCCAAGAGACCCAGTACTTC
>TRBJ1-1|few|NA|TRBV10-3
CAISESARGGEAFF
TGTGCCATCAGTGAGTCAGCCCGGGGGGGGGAAGCTTTCTTT
>TRBJ1-1|NA|TRBD1|TRBV5-3
CARILLPGGATPNTEAFF
TGTGCCAGAATTCTCCTACCAGGGGGCGCTACCCCGAACACTGAAGCTTTCTTT
>TRBJ2-3|NA|NA|TRBV5-6
CASSPTFPDTSLDTQYF
TGTGCCAGCAGCCCCACCTTCCCGGACACCTCGTTGGATACGCAGTATTTT
>TRBJ1-6|NA|NA|TRBV27
CASRAGRADNSPLHF
TGTGCCAGCAGAGCTGGGAGGGCCGATAATTCACCCCTCCACTTT
>TRBJ2-7|NA|NA|TRBV6-2/TRBV6-3
CASSHRGGRGGSYEQYF
TGTGCCAGCAGCCACCGTGGCGGCAGGGGCGGATCCTACGAGCAGTACTTC
>TRBJ1-5|once|NA|TRBV18
CASSPVQAPGQPQHF
TGTGCCAGCTCACCGGTCCAGGCCCCTGGGCAGCCCCAGCATTTT
>TRBJ2-2|NA|NA|TRBV7-9
CASSPQRGGFTGELFF
TGTGCCAGCAGCCCTCAGAGAGGTGGTTTCACCGGGGAGCTGTTTTTT
>TRBJ1-5|NA|NA|TRBV5-1
CASSLEGGNQPQHF
TGCGCCAGCAGCTTGGAAGGAGGCAATCAGCCCCAGCATTTT
>TRBJ1-5|NA|NA|TRBV10-1
CASSELAGRMGQPQHF
TGCGCCAGCAGTGAACTGGCGGGGCGCATGGGTCAGCCCCAGCATTTT
>TRBJ2-2|NA|NA|TRBV19
CASSIVRGRDTGELFF
TGTGCCAGTAGTATAGTAAGGGGGAGGGACACCGGGGAGCTGTTTTTT
>TRBJ2-7|NA|NA|TRBV12-5
CASGLGPGGAYEQYF
TGTGCTAGTGGTTTGGGACCGGGCGGGGCCTACGAGCAGTACTTC
>TRBJ2-1|once|TRBD2|TRBV4-3
CASSQDLGGSYNEQFF
TGCGCCAGCAGCCAAGATCTGGGCGGGAGCTACAATGAGCAGTTCTTC
>TRBJ2-7|NA|TRBD1|TRBV5-1
CASSWPGGGQGEPYEQYF
TGCGCCAGCAGCTGGCCGGGTGGTGGACAGGGGGAACCCTACGAGCAGTACTTC
>TRBJ2-7|NA|TRBD1|TRBV6-5
CASSWDRRAYEQYF
TGTGCCAGCAGCTGGGACAGACGCGCCTACGAGCAGTACTTC
>TRBJ2-3|NA|NA|TRBV7-2
CASSLGYQGDTQYF
TGTGCCAGCAGCTTAGGCTATCAGGGAGATACGCAGTATTTT
>TRBJ2-7|NA|TRBD2|TRBV27
CASSLRAGGFYEQYF
TGTGCCAGCAGTCTCCGGGCGGGAGGGTTTTACGAGCAGTACTTC
>TRBJ2-2|NA|TRBD2|TRBV18
CASSKGSSGSTGELFF
TGTGCCAGCTCAAAGGGGTCTAGCGGATCCACCGGGGAGCTGTTTTTT
>TRBJ1-2|NA|TRBD1|TRBV7-9
CASSSRDRENGYTF
TGTGCCAGCAGCTCTAGGGACAGGGAGAATGGCTACACCTTC
>TRBJ1-6|NA|NA|TRBV6-5
CASSYSESNSPLHF
TGTGCCAGCAGTTACTCTGAGAGCAATTCACCCCTCCACTTT
>TRBJ1-2|few|NA|TRBV25-1
CASSERGFYGYTF
TGTGCCAGCAGTGAAAGGGGGTTCTATGGCTACACCTTC
>TRBJ1-1|NA|NA|TRBV27
CASSLSTSTEAFF
TGTGCCAGCAGTTTATCCACCAGCACTGAAGCTTTCTTT
>TRBJ2-1|NA|TRBD2|TRBV9
CASSVPTSGMSNEQFF
TGTGCCAGCAGCGTACCCACTAGCGGGATGTCCAATGAGCAGTTCTTC
>TRBJ2-4|NA|NA|TRBV11-2
CASSSAPQNIQYF
TGTGCCAGCAGCTCGGCCCCACAGAACATTCAGTACTTC
>TRBJ1-1|NA|TRBD1|TRBV11-1
CASSHRQGGAEAFF
TGTGCCAGCAGCCATAGACAGGGGGGCGCTGAAGCTTTCTTT
>TRBJ2-7|NA|TRBD2|TRBV7-9
CASSPTSGRALYEQYF
TGTGCCAGCAGCCCGACTAGCGGGAGGGCCCTCTACGAGCAGTACTTC
>TRBJ2-3|NA|TRBD2|TRBV12-5
CASGLPLAASTDTQYF
TGTGCTAGTGGTTTGCCACTAGCGGCTAGCACAGATACGCAGTATTTT
>TRBJ1-4|NA|NA|TRBV14
CASSPQGEKLFF
TGTGCCAGCAGCCCACAGGGTGAAAAACTGTTTTTT
>TRBJ1-1|NA|TRBD1|TRBV2
CASSPTGVTEAFF
TGTGCCAGCAGTCCGACAGGGGTCACTGAAGCTTTCTTT
>TRBJ1-2|NA|NA|TRBV6-5
CASGGAARYGYTF
TGTGCCAGCGGAGGGGCGGCCCGCTATGGCTACACCTTC
>TRBJ2-1|few|TRBD2|TRBV10-3
CAISRTSGRARDEQFF
TGTGCCATCAGTAGGACTAGCGGGAGGGCCAGGGATGAGCAGTTCTTC